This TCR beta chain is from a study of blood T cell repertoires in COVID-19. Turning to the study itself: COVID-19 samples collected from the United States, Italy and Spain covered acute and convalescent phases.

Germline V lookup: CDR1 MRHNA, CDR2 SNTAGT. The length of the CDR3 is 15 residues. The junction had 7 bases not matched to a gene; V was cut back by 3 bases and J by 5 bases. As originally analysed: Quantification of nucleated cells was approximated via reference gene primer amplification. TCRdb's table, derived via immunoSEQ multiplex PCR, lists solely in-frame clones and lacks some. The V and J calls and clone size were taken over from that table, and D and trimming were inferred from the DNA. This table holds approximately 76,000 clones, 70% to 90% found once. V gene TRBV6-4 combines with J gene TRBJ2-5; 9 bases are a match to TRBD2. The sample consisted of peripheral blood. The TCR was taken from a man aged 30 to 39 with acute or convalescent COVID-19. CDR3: CASSELREGHETQYF. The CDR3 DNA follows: TGTGCCAGCAGTGAGTTGCGGGAGGGCCACGAGACCCAGTACTTC.